Shown below are 20 T cell receptor beta chains from a single sample sequenced in a study of blood T cell repertoires in COVID-19 (TCRdb year 2020). Receptor amplification or capture employed the immunoSEQ multiplex PCR assay. What TCRdb holds here is the immuneACCESS table cut down to in-frame rearrangements. Part of the clones is not present; checked against another copy, under half of the missing clones reflect an unresolved V gene, and the others are unexplained. The sample table holds 200,000 to 250,000 clones, of which 75% to 90% were seen once. Of the sample, just over 3% falls within the top ten clones. Sequencing was carried out using peripheral blood. The source is a woman in her thirties who had recovered from COVID-19.

V usage is TRBV14 and J usage is TRBJ1-1, with 12 bases matching TRBD1. This CDR3 is built from 18 residues. Germline assignment: CDR1 SGHDN and CDR2 FVKESK. Trimming removed 4 bases from V and 1 base from J; junction bases left unmatched: 10. CDR3 protein: CASSRVPGQGAGNTEAFF. The CDR3 nucleotides read TGTGCCAGCAGCCGCGTCCCGGGACAGGGGGCAGGGAACACTGAAGCTTTCTTT.

The V call is TRBV2, the J call TRBJ1-2; a possible D gene is TRBD1 (6 bases). The CDR3 loop spans 9 amino acids. V was clipped by 11 bases and J by 10 bases, with 11 bases between them. The germline V gene encodes CDR1 SNHLY and CDR2 FYNNEI. The CDR3: CAVGQYYTF. The DNA for the CDR3 is TGTGCCGTCGGACAGTACTACACCTTC.

J is TRBJ1-2 and V is TRBV5-6; tentatively, D is TRBD1 (5 bases). Germline values: CDR1 SGHDT, CDR2 YYEEEE. Trimming took off 4 bases at V and 8 bases at J, with 12 bases between the two ends. CDR3 size: 12 residues. This CDR3 is CASSTGSRGYTF. The CDR3 DNA reads as TGTGCCAGCAGCACAGGTTCTAGAGGCTACACCTTC. Combining the CDR3 with reference TRBV5-6 and TRBJ1-2 gives the whole variable domain DAGVTQSPTHLIKTRGQQVTLRCSPKSGHDTVSWYQQALGQGPQFIFQYYEEEERQRGNFPDRFSGHQFPNYSSELNVNALLLGDSALYLCASSTGSRGYTFGSGTRLTVV.

This clone appeared once. V is TRBV12-3 or TRBV12-4 and J is TRBJ1-1, with 7 positions matching TRBD1. V shed 8 bases, J shed 4 bases, and the junction held 4 bases outside the gene matches. CDR3 size: 12 residues. The CDR3 region has the DNA TGTGCCAGCTTCAGACAGGGCACTGAAGCTTTCTTT. It specifies CASFRQGTEAFF.

This chain uses TRBV5-1 with TRBJ2-1; a possible D gene is TRBD2 (5 bases). The CDR3 spans 13 residues. Trimming took off 6 bases at V and 6 bases at J, with 13 bases between the two ends. Germline V gives CDR1 SGHRS, CDR2 YFSETQ. CDR3 protein: CASKADGSNEQFF. The CDR3 DNA follows: TGCGCCAGCAAAGCGGACGGGTCCAATGAGCAGTTCTTC.

The chain has TRBV7-9 and TRBJ1-4; D perhaps matches TRBD1 (6 bases). The germline gives CDR1 SEHNR, CDR2 FQNEAQ (reference sequence). The CDR3 runs 14 residues. The V end was cut by 5 bases, the J end by 6 bases, with 13 bases between. The CDR3, as DNA: TGTGCCAGCAGCCCGGACAGCGATGATGAAAAACTGTTTTTT. It translates to CASSPDSDDEKLFF.

This chain connects TRBV6-5 to TRBJ2-1; D might be TRBD1 (6 bases). Germline CDR1 and CDR2: MNHEY and SVGAGI. The CDR3 runs 15 residues. V gave up 6 bases and J gave up 5 bases, with 17 bases separating them. In DNA form, the CDR3 reads TGTGCCAGCAGACAAACTTCGGACAGAAACAATGAGCAGTTCTTC. Protein: CASRQTSDRNNEQFF.

This rearrangement joins TRBV2 to TRBJ1-3; a weak D match, TRBD1 (5 bases). Germline lookup yields CDR1 SNHLY and CDR2 FYNNEI. V lost 8 bases to trimming and J lost 0 bases, with 14 bases between them. The CDR3 extends over 15 amino acids. CDR3 DNA: TGTGCCAGCGGGCAGGGATTAGGCTCTGGAAACACCATATATTTT. It is translated as CASGQGLGSGNTIYF.

The chain has TRBV7-9 and TRBJ2-4, with D tentatively TRBD2 (5 bases). Germline assignment: CDR1 SEHNR and CDR2 FQNEAQ (reference sequence). The CDR3 extends over 12 amino acids. V was pared by 5 bases and J by 4 bases, with 6 bases between. As DNA, the CDR3 is TGTGCCAGCAGCCGGGATAAAAACATTCAGTACTTC. The encoded protein is CASSRDKNIQYF.

The genes are TRBV7-2 and TRBJ2-7, with 9 bases matching TRBD1. With V trimmed by 0 bases and J by 1 base, 7 bases remained unmatched. CDR1 is SGHTA and CDR2 is FQGNSA in the germline V gene. The CDR3 is 17 residues long. The CDR3 protein is CASSLASSGQGSYEQYF. As DNA, the CDR3 is TGTGCCAGCAGCTTAGCCAGTTCGGGACAGGGTTCCTACGAGCAGTACTTC.

This chain joins TRBV7-2 and TRBJ2-3; perhaps TRBD2 as D (5 bases). CDR3 size: 15 residues. Trimming stripped 5 bases from V and 0 bases from J, with 12 bases between. Germline V lookup: CDR1 SGHTA, CDR2 FQGNSA. CDR3 sequence reads: CASSPGLASTDTQYF. CDR3 nucleotides: TGTGCCAGCAGCCCAGGACTGGCAAGCACAGATACGCAGTATTTT.

The genes are TRBV15 and TRBJ2-7; 11 bases agree with TRBD2. Trimming removed 0 bases from V and 2 bases from J; junction bases left unmatched: 6. Germline V gene data show CDR1 as LNHNV and CDR2 as YYDKDF (reference sequence). The CDR3 has 17 residues. The CDR3 DNA follows: TGTGCCACCAGCAGAGATTTCATAGCGGGGGGGCCCTACGAGCAGTACTTC. Translating gives CATSRDFIAGGPYEQYF.

The DNA of the CDR3 is TGTGCCAGCAGCATATACAGGGGAGTCGCCAATCAGCCCCAGCATTTT. Translation: CASSIYRGVANQPQHF. This chain joins TRBV3-1 (or the pseudogene TRBV3-2) and TRBJ1-5; 7 nucleotides align to TRBD1. The germline gives CDR1 LGHDT, CDR2 YNNKEL (reference sequence). With 5 bases clipped from V and 3 bases from J, the junction kept 10 bases outside the gene matches. The length of the CDR3 is 16 residues.

The chain is built from TRBV5-4 and TRBJ2-7; 11 bases match TRBD1. The length of the CDR3 is 16 residues. Germline CDR1 and CDR2: SGHNT and YYREEE (reference sequence). After removal of 4 bases from V and 0 bases from J, the junction contained 6 bases not matched to a gene. Here the CDR3 reads CASSLGTGGSSYEQYF. Written as DNA, the CDR3 is TGTGCCAGCAGCCTAGGGACAGGGGGGAGCTCCTACGAGCAGTACTTC.

This chain connects TRBV7-8 to TRBJ2-7; 10 nucleotides agree with TRBD1. With 1 base clipped from V and 3 bases from J, the junction kept 0 bases outside the gene matches. The CDR3 length is 14 residues. Germline lookup yields CDR1 SGHVS and CDR2 FQNEAQ. The CDR3 region has the DNA TGTGCCAGCAGCTTAGGGGACAGGGGCTACGAGCAGTACTTC. Translated, it gives CASSLGDRGYEQYF.

This clone was recorded only once. The chain employs TRBV2 and TRBJ2-1; D may be TRBD2 (6 bases). Trimming removed 8 bases from V and 4 bases from J, with 9 bases in between. The CDR3 is made up of 12 amino acids. Looked up from germline, CDR1 is SNHLY and CDR2 is FYNNEI. Here the CDR3 reads CASGTGYNEQFF. The CDR3 coding sequence is TGTGCCAGCGGGACTGGGTACAATGAGCAGTTCTTC.

This rearrangement joins TRBV9 to TRBJ2-3; TRBD2 is a possible D gene (5 bases). V lost 2 bases to trimming and J lost 1 base, with 11 bases between them. Per the germline V gene, CDR1 is SGDLS and CDR2 is YYNGEE. This CDR3 contains 15 residues. The CDR3: CASSVTERGTDTQYF. The CDR3 DNA reads as TGTGCCAGCAGCGTTACTGAGAGGGGCACAGATACGCAGTATTTT. The complete variable domain, with remaining parts taken from reference TRBV9 and TRBJ2-3, reads DSGVTQTPKHLITATGQRVTLRCSPRSGDLSVYWYQQSLDQGLQFLIQYYNGEERAKGNILERFSAQQFPDLHSELNLSSLELGDSALYFCASSVTERGTDTQYFGPGTRLTVL.

This chain joins TRBV5-1 and TRBJ1-5; D gene uncertain. The CDR3 runs to 16 residues. V lost 2 bases to trimming and J lost 3 bases, with 15 bases between them. In germline, CDR1 is SGHRS, CDR2 YFSETQ. This CDR3 is CASSFGSPNYNQPQHF. The DNA of the CDR3 is TGCGCCAGCAGCTTCGGTTCACCCAACTACAATCAGCCCCAGCATTTT.

This chain connects TRBV2 to TRBJ1-2, with 11 bases identical to TRBD1. There are 15 residues in the CDR3. CDR1 SNHLY and CDR2 FYNNEI come from the germline V gene. Losses at the gene ends were 6 bases for V and 7 bases for J; bases not matched to a gene: 10. This CDR3 is CASRPGQGDKGGYTF. The CDR3 bases are TGTGCCAGCAGGCCGGGACAGGGGGATAAGGGTGGCTACACCTTC.

The V gene is TRBV27, the J gene TRBJ2-1; 8 bases fit TRBD2. There are 15 residues in the CDR3. Trimming removed 5 bases from V and 1 base from J; junction bases left unmatched: 4. Germline loops: CDR1 MNHEY, CDR2 SMNVEV (reference sequence). CDR3 in amino acids: CASSPREGSYNEQFF. CDR3 in DNA: TGTGCCAGCAGTCCCCGGGAGGGTTCCTACAATGAGCAGTTCTTC.